This T cell receptor (beta chain) was recorded in a study of T cells in Graves' hyperthyroidism and ophthalmopathy. RNA transcripts provided the source from which TCR beta CDR3 regions were amplified. TCR CDR3 underwent first-round RT-PCR with the HTBI primer set. TCRdb analysed the multiplex PCR reads with MiXCR anew, one entry per CDR3 protein. The table shows 200,000 to 250,000 distinct CDR3 sequences, with about 15% occurring only once. The table lists this clonotype with many counts. Its specificity is not known. Calling Graves' hyperthyroidism stable meant ophthalmopathy did not progress within 18 months. The hyperthyroidism was newly diagnosed and had lasted under 2 months; the patients were aged 18 to 65. A patient was excluded if there was uncontrolled infection, other autoimmune disease, pregnancy or lactation. Trimming stripped 3 bases from V and 2 bases from J, with 10 bases between. CDR1 is SGHTA and CDR2 is FQGNSA in the germline V gene. The CDR3 is 14 residues long.

Overall study findings and caveats: Separation of ophthalmopathy from stable hyperthyroidism was achieved by a 13 V-J model.

This receptor was taken from a man aged 50-60 years with Graves' hyperthyroidism. The specimen sequenced was blood. The chain employs TRBV7-2 and TRBJ1-1; D gene uncertain. CDR3 sequence (DNA): TGTGCCAGCAGCTTTACTGACACTAACACTGAAGCTTTCTTT. This gives the protein CASSFTDTNTEAFF. Supplemented by reference TRBV7-2 and TRBJ1-1, the full variable domain reads GAGVSQSPSNKVTEKGKDVELRCDPISGHTALYWYRQSLGQGLEFLIYFQGNSAPDKSGLPSDRFSAERTGGSVSTLTIQRTQQEDSAVYLCASSFTDTNTEAFFGQGTRLTVV.